What follows are 31 T cell receptor beta chains derived from one specimen sequenced in a study of T cell repertoires in cytomegalovirus infection. TCRdb processed the reads anew with MiXCR; each CDR3 protein has one entry. The top ten hold more than 12% of the sample, which has some 920,000 distinct CDR3 sequences, around 32% seen once. For these receptors, no antigen is known. Material: cultured CD8+ T cells from PBMCs, obtained from culture after CMV antigen stimulation. The receptors derive from a human donor in good health (CMV status not recorded). Some clones in this sample may be carry-over from other donors' samples.

The J gene is TRBJ1-2, the V gene TRBV27, with 7 bases aligning to TRBD1. The CDR3 length is 16 residues. J gave up 5 bases and V 7 bases, and 16 bases lay outside the gene matches. Germline V lookup: CDR1 MNHEY, CDR2 SMNVEV (reference sequence). The CDR3 region has the DNA TGTGCCAGCACCAATTCTCTGACAGGGCGGAGGTATGGCTACACCTTC. Residues: CASTNSLTGRRYGYTF.

The chain couples TRBV7-6 to TRBJ2-3; no clear D gene. Germline values: CDR1 SGHVS, CDR2 FNYEAQ. The V and J ends lost 0 bases and 3 bases respectively, with 10 bases between them. CDR3 length: 15 amino acids. The CDR3 sequence: CASSLASGWTDTQYF. The CDR3, as DNA: TGTGCCAGCAGCTTAGCGAGTGGGTGGACAGATACGCAGTATTTT.

This chain links TRBV3-1 with TRBJ2-5; TRBD2 aligns across 7 bases. J gave up 5 bases and V 0 bases, and 6 bases lay outside the gene matches. This CDR3 comprises 15 residues. The germline gives CDR1 LGHDT, CDR2 YNNKEL (reference sequence). Here the CDR3 DNA reads TGTGCCAGCAGCCAAGATTCGAGCGGGGTGGAGACCCAGTACTTC. Its translation: CASSQDSSGVETQYF.

This clonotype was picked up one time. The gene calls are TRBV6-2 or TRBV6-3 and TRBJ2-3; no firm D call. Trimming took 8 bases from V and 6 from J, leaving 15 bases between them. The CDR3 spans 13 residues. Germline CDR1 and CDR2: MNHEY and SVGEGT. CDR3 DNA: TGTGCCAGCTTGCGGCCCGACGGGGATACGCAGTATTTT. It codes for CASLRPDGDTQYF.

Turning to this clonotype: A much bigger clone sits one base away, suggesting this may be a read error. This rearrangement joins TRBV6-8 to TRBJ1-2; the D gene is possibly TRBD1 (5 bases). Germline CDR1 reads MNHGY; CDR2 reads SAAAGT. This CDR3 comprises 14 residues. The CDR3, as DNA: TGTGCCAGCAGTCACTCTGGGGGTATTTATGGCTACACCTTC. Translating it yields CASSHSGGIYGYTF.

This rearrangement joins TRBV28 to TRBJ2-1, with 9 nucleotides matching TRBD2. The V and J ends lost 3 bases and 7 bases, in that order; junction bases with no gene match: 7. CDR1 MDHEN and CDR2 SYDVKM come from the germline V gene. The CDR3 runs to 15 residues. This chain's CDR3 is CASSLGLAGWNEQFF. In nucleotides, the CDR3 is TGTGCCAGCAGTTTGGGGCTAGCGGGGTGGAATGAGCAGTTCTTC. Based on the CDR3 plus reference TRBV28 and TRBJ2-1, the full variable domain is DVKVTQSSRYLVKRTGEKVFLECVQDMDHENMFWYRQDPGLGLRLIYFSYDVKMKEKGDIPEGYSVSREKKERFSLILESASTNQTSMYLCASSLGLAGWNEQFFGPGTRLTVL.

This rearrangement joins TRBV12-3 or TRBV12-4 to TRBJ2-1; 8 bases align to TRBD2. CDR3 length: 20 amino acids. Trimming cost V 1 base and J 2 bases; bases outside gene matches: 16. CDR3 sequence: CASSLEGLAGDRGAYNEQFF. CDR3 nucleotides: TGTGCCAGCAGTTTAGAAGGGCTAGCGGGTGATAGGGGGGCCTACAATGAGCAGTTCTTC.

Only a few counts were recorded for this clonotype. For the CDR3, the DNA is TGCGCCAGCAGCCAAGAGGGGACAGCCAACACCGGGGAGCTGTTTTTT. Translating gives CASSQEGTANTGELFF. V gene TRBV4-1 combines with J gene TRBJ2-2; 7 bases align to TRBD1. The ends lost 0 bases at V and 2 bases at J; junction bases unmatched: 3. The CDR3 consists of 16 residues. Looked up from germline, CDR1 is MGHRA and CDR2 is YSYEKL.

The CDR3 reads CASSLLDRGNIQYF. Written as DNA, the CDR3 is TGTGCCAGCAGCTTGTTGGACAGGGGGAACATTCAGTACTTC. The rearrangement links TRBV7-9 to TRBJ2-4, with TRBD1 identical over 10 bases. Germline trimming cut 3 bases from V and 7 bases from J; bases unmatched to any gene: 3. The CDR3 runs 14 residues. Germline V gene lookup returns CDR1 SEHNR and CDR2 FQNEAQ (reference sequence). The whole variable domain, remainder taken from reference TRBV7-9 and TRBJ2-4, is DTGVSQNPRHKITKRGQNVTFRCDPISEHNRLYWYRQTLGQGPEFLTYFQNEAQLEKSRLLSDRFSAERPKGSFSTLEIQRTEQGDSAMYLCASSLLDRGNIQYFGAGTRLSVL.

This clonotype was seen repeatedly, ten times or more. The chain carries TRBV7-9 and TRBJ1-2; a possible D gene is TRBD1 (5 bases). Germline assignment: CDR1 SEHNR and CDR2 FQNEAQ (reference sequence). This CDR3 has 13 amino acids. V dropped 5 bases and J dropped 4 bases, with 11 bases sitting between them. CDR3: CASSGTDPYGYTF. The DNA for the CDR3 is TGTGCCAGCAGCGGGACGGATCCCTATGGCTACACCTTC.

This clonotype was seen a handful of times. V usage is TRBV7-6 and J usage is TRBJ2-7; maybe TRBD1 (5 bases). Between the trimmed V and J ends, which lost 3 bases and 5 bases, there was a span of 14 bases. The germline V gene encodes CDR1 SGHVS and CDR2 FNYEAQ. The CDR3 runs to 14 residues. The CDR3 sequence is CASSFGQGENEQYF. CDR3 sequence (DNA): TGTGCCAGCAGCTTTGGGCAGGGCGAAAACGAGCAGTACTTC.

The genes are TRBV3-1 and TRBJ1-1, with D possibly being TRBD1 (6 bases). The CDR3 spans 15 residues. Germline V CDR1 and CDR2: LGHDT, YNNKEL (reference sequence). V was cut by 4 bases and J by 7 bases, with 19 bases left in between. The CDR3 DNA sequence: TGTGCCAGCAGCCGCCGGGCGGGGGGCAGGGATGAAGCTTTCTTT. It encodes CASSRRAGGRDEAFF.

The chain has TRBV6-6 and TRBJ1-2, with unresolved D. The CDR3 runs to 15 residues. The V end was cut by 6 bases, the J end by 0 bases, with 14 bases between. CDR1 MNHNY and CDR2 SVGAGI come from the germline V gene (reference sequence). This CDR3 is CASSYQAFSNYGYTF. Here the CDR3 DNA reads TGTGCCAGCAGCTATCAGGCATTCTCTAACTATGGCTACACCTTC.

This clonotype appeared many times. This rearrangement joins TRBV7-3 to TRBJ2-2, with 7 bases lining up with TRBD1. Germline assignment: CDR1 SGHTA and CDR2 FQGTGA. The junction had 15 bases not matched to a gene; V was cut back by 4 bases and J by 4 bases. The CDR3 covers 18 residues. The CDR3 spells CASSSSGPGGTSTGELFF. CDR3 in DNA: TGTGCCAGCAGCTCCTCGGGACCAGGGGGTACTAGCACCGGGGAGCTGTTTTTT.

This clonotype was seen only a few times. The chain employs TRBV6-5 and TRBJ2-6; possible D gene TRBD2, 7 bases. V was pared by 7 bases and J by 0 bases, with 25 bases between. The CDR3 covers 20 residues. Germline V gives CDR1 MNHEY, CDR2 SVGAGI. In DNA, the CDR3 is TGTGCCAGCACCTTGAGGGGGAGGGGCCATACTAACTCTGGGGCCAACGTCCTGACTTTC. This codes for CASTLRGRGHTNSGANVLTF.

This chain links TRBV15 with TRBJ1-1; no clear D. The germline V gene encodes CDR1 LNHNV and CDR2 YYDKDF (reference sequence). V was pared by 0 bases and J by 2 bases, with 10 bases between. CDR3 length equals 15 residues. The CDR3 sequence is CATSRDRGRNTEAFF. The DNA for the CDR3 is TGTGCCACCAGCAGAGATCGCGGCAGAAACACTGAAGCTTTCTTT.

The V gene is TRBV12-5, the J gene TRBJ1-2; D may be TRBD1 (5 bases). V lost 0 bases and J 2 bases, leaving 10 bases between the germline ends. CDR3 length: 15 amino acids. Germline V CDR1 and CDR2: LGHNT, FRNRAP. This chain's CDR3 is CASGLVPGPNYGYTF. In DNA form, the CDR3 reads TGTGCTAGTGGTTTGGTTCCGGGGCCCAACTATGGCTACACCTTC.

This clonotype was counted ten times or more. The V gene is TRBV6-6, the J gene TRBJ2-1; TRBD1 might be the D (7 bases). The length of the CDR3 is 15 residues. V lost 2 bases and J lost 5, with 13 bases in between. The germline V gene encodes CDR1 MNHNY and CDR2 SVGAGI (reference sequence). This CDR3 is CASSYLAGGNNEQFF. Written as DNA, the CDR3 is TGTGCCAGCAGTTACCTCGCAGGGGGGAACAATGAGCAGTTCTTC.

This clonotype was seen only a few times. The chain couples TRBV6-2 or TRBV6-3 to TRBJ2-7; 7 bases align to TRBD2. The germline V gene encodes CDR1 MNHEY and CDR2 SVGEGT. The V and J ends lost 2 bases and 3 bases, in that order; junction bases with no gene match: 1. The CDR3 spans 13 residues. This chain's CDR3 is CASSYGGDYEQYV. The DNA for the CDR3 is TGTGCCAGCAGTTACGGGGGGGACTACGAGCAGTACGTC.

Here the CDR3 DNA reads TGTGCCAGCTCACGGGGGCGGATTATCGAGCAGTACGTC. It is translated as CASSRGRIIEQYV. The chain uses TRBV18 and TRBJ2-7; tentative D call: TRBD1 (6 bases). Germline loops: CDR1 KGHSH, CDR2 LQKENI. Trimming removed 4 bases at V and 6 bases at J, with 13 bases between. This CDR3 contains 13 residues.

In its sample, this clonotype was seen a few times. This chain uses TRBV27 with TRBJ2-2, with 7 bases that match TRBD1. Unmatched junction bases numbered 9, after V lost 8 bases and J lost 6 bases. CDR3 size: 14 residues. Per the germline V gene, CDR1 is MNHEY and CDR2 is SMNVEV (reference sequence). CDR3 in amino acids: CASHRQGVPGELFF. The CDR3 nucleotides read TGTGCCAGCCATAGACAGGGCGTACCCGGGGAGCTGTTTTTT.

The chain has TRBV9 and TRBJ1-2; 7 bases are shared with TRBD1. J was trimmed by 4 bases and V by 7 bases; bases with no gene match: 10. Germline V lookup: CDR1 SGDLS, CDR2 YYNGEE. This CDR3 contains 14 residues. CDR3 bases: TGTGCCAGCGGGGGTACCGGGACAGTCTATGGCTACACCTTC. It encodes CASGGTGTVYGYTF.

This clonotype was counted a few times. This chain connects TRBV28 to TRBJ1-4; TRBD1 is a possible D gene (6 bases). V lost 5 bases and J 5 bases, leaving 21 bases between the germline ends. The CDR3 extends over 17 amino acids. The germline CDR1 and CDR2 sequences are MDHEN and SYDVKM. In DNA form, the CDR3 reads TGTGCCAGCAGTCCACTCCGACCAGGGGTGGAAAATGAAAAACTGTTTTTT. The encoded protein is CASSPLRPGVENEKLFF.

On this clonotype itself: Mismatch with germline at one junction end may stem from a read error. The genes are TRBV4-1 and TRBJ1-5; a weak D match, TRBD1 (6 bases). CDR3 size: 15 residues. Germline CDR1 is MGHRA and CDR2 is YSYEKL. The CDR3 here is CASSQGTGRPQPQHF. The CDR3 nucleotides read TGTGCCAGCAGCCAAGGTACAGGGAGACCTCAGCCCCAGCATTTT.

CDR3 nucleotides: TGTGCCAGCTCACCCCGGGACTACCTCCAAGAGACCCAGTACTTC. As protein: CASSPRDYLQETQYF. V and J are TRBV18 and TRBJ2-5, with 7 bases identical to TRBD2. Germline loops: CDR1 KGHSH, CDR2 LQKENI. The CDR3 has 15 residues. With V trimmed by 3 bases and J by 1 base, 5 bases remained unmatched.

The chain uses TRBV14 and TRBJ1-2; the D is unclear. V gave up 0 bases and J gave up 6 bases, with 11 bases separating them. CDR1 and CDR2 (germline): SGHDN, FVKESK. The length of the CDR3 is 14 residues. CDR3: CASSQDPRFHGYTF. For the CDR3, the DNA is TGTGCCAGCAGCCAAGATCCCCGGTTTCATGGCTACACCTTC.

At least ten counts were recorded for this clonotype. The chain links TRBV5-6 to TRBJ1-2; D unresolved. The CDR3 sequence is 16 residues long. Per germline, CDR1 SGHDT and CDR2 YYEEEE. Trimming stripped 4 bases from V and 1 base from J, with 17 bases between. CDR3 residues: CASSRTAVSVNYGYTF. In DNA, the CDR3 is TGTGCCAGCAGCCGTACAGCGGTCTCCGTTAACTATGGCTACACCTTC.

The rearrangement uses TRBV28 and TRBJ2-2, with D unresolved. The V gene lost 3 bases and the J gene lost 2 bases, with 10 bases spanning the gap. The CDR3 consists of 15 residues. Germline loops: CDR1 MDHEN, CDR2 SYDVKM. CDR3: CASSFQASNTGELFF. The CDR3, as DNA: TGTGCCAGCAGTTTTCAAGCGTCAAACACCGGGGAGCTGTTTTTT.

CDR3 in amino acids: CSAKRGTYSNQPQHF. The CDR3 DNA reads as TGCAGTGCCAAAAGGGGGACATATAGCAATCAGCCCCAGCATTTT. This chain uses TRBV20-1 with TRBJ1-5, with D perhaps TRBD1 (6 bases). Germline V lookup: CDR1 DFQATT, CDR2 SNEGSKA (reference sequence). V shed 6 bases and J shed 0 bases, with 15 bases lying between them. There are 15 residues in the CDR3.

This clonotype has more than one count but fewer than ten. The chain uses TRBV6-6 and TRBJ2-1; possible D gene TRBD2, 6 bases. V lost 5 bases and J lost 6, with 14 bases in between. Germline V gene data show CDR1 as MNHNY and CDR2 as SVGAGI (reference sequence). This CDR3 is 14 amino acids long. The CDR3 nucleotides are TGTGCCAGCAGTCACGGGACTTCGGCCAATGAGCAGTTCTTC. This gives the protein CASSHGTSANEQFF.

The gene calls are TRBV18 and TRBJ2-7; D call uncertain. The CDR3 contains 14 residues. Germline CDR1 reads KGHSH; CDR2 reads LQKENI. V lost 3 bases and J 4 bases, leaving 13 bases between the germline ends. CDR3 DNA sequence: TGTGCCAGCTCACCGTGGAGCTCCGGGTACGAGCAGTACTTC. This sequence encodes CASSPWSSGYEQYF.